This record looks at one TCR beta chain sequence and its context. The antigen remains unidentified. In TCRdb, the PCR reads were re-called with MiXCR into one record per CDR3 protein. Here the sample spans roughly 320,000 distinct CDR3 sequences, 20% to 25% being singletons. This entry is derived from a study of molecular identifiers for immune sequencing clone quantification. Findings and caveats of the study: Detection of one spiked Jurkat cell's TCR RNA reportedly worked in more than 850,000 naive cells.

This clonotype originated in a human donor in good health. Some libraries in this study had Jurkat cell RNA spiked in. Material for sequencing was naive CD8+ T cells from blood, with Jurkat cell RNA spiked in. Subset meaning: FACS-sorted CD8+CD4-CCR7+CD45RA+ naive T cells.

This chain's CDR3 is CSVIRGTGELFF. CDR3 nucleotide sequence: TGCAGCGTTATCAGGGGCACCGGGGAGCTGTTTTTT. V is TRBV29-1 and J is TRBJ2-2; possibly TRBD1 for D (6 bases). Trimming stripped 5 bases from V and 4 bases from J, with 8 bases between. The CDR3 consists of 12 residues. Germline lookup yields CDR1 SQVTM and CDR2 ANQGSEA.